This T cell receptor (beta chain) was captured in a study of T cells in Graves' hyperthyroidism and ophthalmopathy. Overall study results and limits: Most thyroid-expanded clonotypes above 0.001 were also found in blood. Using 13 V-J features, a model discriminated ophthalmopathy from stable hyperthyroidism.

There were TCR beta CDR3 regions amplified from RNA transcripts. Initially, a first-round RT-PCR of the TCR CDR3 employed the HTBI primer set. TCRdb redid the calling of the multiplex PCR reads with MiXCR, one entry per CDR3 protein. The data show approximately 400,000 distinct CDR3 sequences, 15% to 19% seen once. Used for diagnoses were clinical symptoms, serum thyroxine and TRAb, thyroid ultrasound and orbital computed tomography. As concerns this clonotype: Its specificity is not known. A much larger clone differs by one base, so this may be a read error.

The V end lost 4 bases, the J end lost 6 bases, and 12 bases lay between the germline ends. The CDR3 covers 13 residues. The germline V gene has CDR1 SGHAT and CDR2 FQNNGV. Source material: blood. The chain couples TRBV11-2 to TRBJ1-2, with D perhaps matching TRBD1 (5 bases). The sequence came from a woman between 18 and 29 years old with Graves' hyperthyroidism. In DNA form, the CDR3 reads TGTGCCAGCAGCTCTGAGGGGAAGCATGGCTACACCTTC. This encodes CASSSEGKHGYTF. The full variable domain, rest sourced from reference TRBV11-2 and TRBJ1-2, is EAGVAQSPRYKIIEKRQSVAFWCNPISGHATLYWYQQILGQGPKLLIQFQNNGVVDDSQLPKDRFSAERLKGVDSTLKIQPAKLEDSAVYLCASSSEGKHGYTFGSGTRLTVV.